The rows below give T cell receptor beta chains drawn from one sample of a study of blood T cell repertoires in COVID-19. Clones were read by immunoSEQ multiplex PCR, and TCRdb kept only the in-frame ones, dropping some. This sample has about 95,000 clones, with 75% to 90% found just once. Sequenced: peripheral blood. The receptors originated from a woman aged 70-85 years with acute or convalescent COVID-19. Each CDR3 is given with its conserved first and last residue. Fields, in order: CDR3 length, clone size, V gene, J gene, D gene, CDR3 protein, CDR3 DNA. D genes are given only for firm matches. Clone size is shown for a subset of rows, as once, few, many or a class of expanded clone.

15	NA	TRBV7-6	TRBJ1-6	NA	CASSLVGQGNSPLHF	TGTGCCAGCAGCTTAGTGGGCCAGGGGAATTCACCCCTCCACTTT
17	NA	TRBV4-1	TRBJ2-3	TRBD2	CASSQASGGPSTDTQYF	TGCGCCAGCAGCCAAGCGAGCGGGGGGCCGAGCACAGATACGCAGTATTTT
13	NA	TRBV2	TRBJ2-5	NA	CASSGQLRETQYF	TGTGCCAGCAGCGGACAGCTTCGAGAGACCCAGTACTTC
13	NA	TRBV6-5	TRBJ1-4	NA	CATRTAKSEKLFF	TGTGCCACCCGGACAGCAAAATCTGAAAAACTGTTTTTT
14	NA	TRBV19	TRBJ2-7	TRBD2	CASSWAGGVYEQYF	TGTGCCAGTAGTTGGGCGGGAGGAGTCTACGAGCAGTACTTC
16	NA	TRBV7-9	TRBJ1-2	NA	CASSLKLGVANYGYTF	TGTGCCAGCAGCCTCAAACTGGGAGTAGCTAACTATGGCTACACCTTC
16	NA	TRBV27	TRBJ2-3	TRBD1	CASSSTGTGRADTQYF	TGTGCCAGCAGTTCGACCGGGACAGGGAGGGCAGATACGCAGTATTTT
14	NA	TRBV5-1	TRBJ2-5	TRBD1	CASSFTGGGETQYF	TGCGCCAGCAGCTTTACAGGGGGTGGGGAGACCCAGTACTTC
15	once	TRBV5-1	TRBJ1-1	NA	CASSLTGPPNTEAFF	TGCGCCAGCAGCTTGACAGGGCCCCCGAACACTGAAGCTTTCTTT
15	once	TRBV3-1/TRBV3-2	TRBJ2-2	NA	CASRKGGANTGELFF	TGTGCCAGCAGAAAAGGAGGGGCGAACACCGGGGAGCTGTTTTTT
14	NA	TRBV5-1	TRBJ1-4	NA	CASSLDSGSGKLFF	TGCGCCAGCAGCTTGGATTCGGGGTCGGGGAAACTGTTTTTT
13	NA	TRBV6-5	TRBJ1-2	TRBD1	CASRQGAFGGYTF	TGTGCCAGCAGACAGGGGGCCTTCGGTGGCTACACCTTC
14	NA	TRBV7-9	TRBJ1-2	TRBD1	CASSSQGIDYGYTF	TGTGCCAGCAGTTCACAGGGGATTGACTATGGCTACACCTTC
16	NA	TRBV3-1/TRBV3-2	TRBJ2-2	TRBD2	CASSQGLGGSVGELFF	TGTGCCAGCAGCCAAGGTCTTGGCGGGAGCGTCGGGGAGCTGTTTTTT
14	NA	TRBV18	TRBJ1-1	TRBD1	CASSPDVGGSEAFF	TGTGCCAGCTCACCCGATGTAGGGGGCAGTGAAGCTTTCTTT
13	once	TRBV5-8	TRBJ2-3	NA	CASSIHFTDTQYF	TGTGCCAGCAGCATCCATTTCACAGATACGCAGTATTTT
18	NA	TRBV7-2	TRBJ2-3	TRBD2	CASSLWLSGGTSTDTQYF	TGTGCCAGCAGCTTGTGGTTGAGCGGGGGAACTAGCACAGATACGCAGTATTTT
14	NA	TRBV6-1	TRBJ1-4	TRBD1	CASSEHRGNEKLFF	TGTGCCAGCAGTGAACACAGGGGTAATGAAAAACTGTTTTTT
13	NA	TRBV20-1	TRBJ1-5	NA	CSASLENNQPQHF	TGCAGTGCTAGTTTGGAGAACAATCAGCCCCAGCATTTT
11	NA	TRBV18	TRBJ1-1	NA	CASSGGAEAFF	TGTGCCAGCTCCGGAGGGGCTGAAGCTTTCTTT
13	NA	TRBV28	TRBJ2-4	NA	CATRGRDRNIQYF	TGTGCCACAAGAGGGCGGGATAGGAACATTCAGTACTTC
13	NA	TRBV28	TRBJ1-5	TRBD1	CASRSGGVQPQHF	TGTGCCAGCAGATCAGGGGGTGTACAGCCCCAGCATTTT
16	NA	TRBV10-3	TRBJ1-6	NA	CAISEPKQGKDSPLHF	TGTGCCATCAGTGAGCCGAAACAGGGCAAGGATTCACCCCTCCACTTT
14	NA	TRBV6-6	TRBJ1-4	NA	CASSYARGNEKLFF	TGTGCCAGCAGTTACGCGAGGGGGAATGAAAAACTGTTTTTT
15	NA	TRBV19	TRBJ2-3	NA	CASSPLRTSTDTQYF	TGTGCCAGTAGTCCCCTTCGAACTAGCACAGATACGCAGTATTTT
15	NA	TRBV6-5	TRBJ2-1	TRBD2	CASSQTSGAFNEQFF	TGTGCCAGCAGTCAGACTAGCGGGGCCTTCAATGAGCAGTTCTTC
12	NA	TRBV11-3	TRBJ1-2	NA	CASSFGGYGYTF	TGTGCCAGCAGCTTTGGAGGGTATGGCTACACCTTC
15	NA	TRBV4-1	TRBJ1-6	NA	CASSQDRTSNSPLHF	TGCGCCAGCAGCCAAGACCGGACTTCTAATTCACCCCTCCACTTT
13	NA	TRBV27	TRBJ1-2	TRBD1	CASRRTGRYGYTF	TGTGCCAGCAGAAGGACAGGGCGGTATGGCTACACCTTC
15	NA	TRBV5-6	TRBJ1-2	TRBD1	CASSLTGTENYGYTF	TGTGCCAGCAGCTTGACCGGGACAGAAAACTATGGCTACACCTTC
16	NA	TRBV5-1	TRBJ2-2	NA	CASSPRGATNTGELFF	TGCGCCAGCAGCCCGCGGGGCGCTACGAACACCGGGGAGCTGTTTTTT
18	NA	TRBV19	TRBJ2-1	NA	CASSIGGVGYQRLDEQFF	TGTGCCAGTAGTATAGGGGGGGTAGGCTACCAGAGGTTGGATGAGCAGTTCTTC
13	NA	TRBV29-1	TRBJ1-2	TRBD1	CSVEMDRGGGYTF	TGCAGCGTTGAGATGGACAGGGGAGGAGGCTACACCTTC
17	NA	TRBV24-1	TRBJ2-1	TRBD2	CATSETSGGATYNEQFF	TGTGCCACCAGTGAAACTAGCGGGGGGGCTACCTACAATGAGCAGTTCTTC
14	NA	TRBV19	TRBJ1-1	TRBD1	CASTRQGVNTEAFF	TGTGCCAGTACCAGACAGGGGGTGAACACTGAAGCTTTCTTT
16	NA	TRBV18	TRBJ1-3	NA	CASSSDSTFSGNTIYF	TGTGCCAGCTCATCAGACAGCACTTTCTCTGGAAACACCATATATTTT
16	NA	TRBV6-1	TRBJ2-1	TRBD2	CASSESPAGVYNEQFF	TGTGCCAGCAGTGAAAGCCCGGCGGGGGTATACAATGAGCAGTTCTTC
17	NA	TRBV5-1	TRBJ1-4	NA	CASSLEVGGGANEKLFF	TGCGCCAGCAGCTTGGAAGTGGGTGGGGGGGCAAACGAAAAACTGTTTTTT
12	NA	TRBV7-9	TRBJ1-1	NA	CASSREAAEAFF	TGTGCCAGCAGCCGGGAGGCAGCTGAAGCTTTCTTT
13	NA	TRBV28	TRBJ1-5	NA	CASTQRGNQPQHF	TGTGCCAGCACCCAGCGGGGGAATCAGCCCCAGCATTTT
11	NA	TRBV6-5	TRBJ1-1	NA	CAAGRNTEAFF	TGTGCCGCCGGGAGGAACACTGAAGCTTTCTTT